The clone carrying this TCR beta chain turned up a few times. Its target is not known. Arm-PCR of CDR3 regions and iRepertoire HTBI primers were used to build TCR beta libraries. As originally analysed: Identified across the samples were 62 TRBV segments and 14 TRBJ segments. One entry per CDR3 protein, called by TCRdb with MiXCR from the multiplex PCR reads. The V and J calls and clone size are TCRdb's, not the authors'. In the table there are approximately 210,000 distinct CDR3 sequences, 15% to 20% of which are singletons. The germline V gene has CDR1 DFQATT and CDR2 SNEGSKA (reference sequence). CDR3 length equals 16 residues. Trimming cost V 1 base and J 4 bases; bases outside gene matches: 7. This sample was taken from a study of regulatory T cells in long-lasting Graves disease. Time point indicated: newly diagnosed GD, antithyroid drugs for less than 3 months. From PBMCs, RNA was extracted and then used to make the TCR library.

Overall study results and limits: Persistent Graves' cases showed lower TCR diversity than newly diagnosed cases. Since the sample size was small, accuracy may have been reduced. Persistent disease preferred TRBV28, TRBJ1-2 and TRBJ2-5.

Here the sequenced sample was peripheral blood mononuclear cells (PBMCs), taken at new diagnosis, from a patient treated with antithyroid drugs. This TCR came from a female donor with Graves disease. This chain links TRBV20-1 with TRBJ2-5; 12 bases are shared with TRBD2. The CDR3 DNA sequence: TGCAGTGCTAGAGGGACTAGCGGGATATTACGAGAGACCCAGTACTTC. Protein: CSARGTSGILRETQYF.